The text below deals with one T cell receptor (beta chain). What this receptor recognizes is not known. No clone much larger than this one lies a single base away; base qualities are absent. This entry is derived from a study of low-dose radiotherapy and immunotherapy resistance in tumors (dated by TCRdb to 2022 to 2024). Study-level background: Patients in Cohort 1 were given 0.5 Gy per fraction every 2 weeks, and the prescribed total PTV dose was 6.5 Gy. In Cohort 2, 1 Gy per fraction was delivered every two weeks, for a total of 13 Gy over 26 weeks. Patients were given nivolumab as a 240 mg flat dose every two weeks and ipilimumab at 1 mg/kg every six weeks, with both drugs delivered intravenously. Cyclophosphamide 200 mg/m2 was administered intravenously every two weeks, one day before each radiation and immunotherapy administration. Patients took aspirin 300 mg orally once daily for four cycles, starting on cycle 1 day 1. The trial did not randomize participants into treatment groups. Eight patients were included in the translational analysis: three from the first dose cohort and the first five from the second dose cohort.

Donors were enrolled in RACIN, a single-arm phase I dose-escalation trial combining nivolumab, ipilimumab, aspirin, low-dose cyclophosphamide and low-dose radiotherapy. Patients were eligible if they had advanced solid tumors that were TIL-negative. To make first-strand cDNA, Superscript III was used along with a set of TRAV- and TRBV-specific primers so that both the TCRalpha and TCRbeta chains were covered. TCRs were amplified with Phusion for 20 PCR cycles, with a constant-region primer paired with the adapter attached to the V primers. Amplification of the isolated mRNA was done with the MessageAmp II aRNA Amplification Kit, which involved an approximately 16-hour in vitro transcription at 37 degrees C. The Dynabeads mRNA DIRECT Purification Kit was used to isolate mRNA for TCR sequencing. Indexed Illumina adapters were added in a second Phusion PCR of 20 to 25 cycles, after which AMPure XP beads were used to purify the products. The study's processing was this. Using custom Perl scripts, TCR sequences that encoded the same protein were pooled, out-of-frame sequences were dropped, and the abundance of each clonotype was calculated. TCR sequences supported by only a single read were excluded from analysis. Among the metrics used to describe the repertoires were Shannon entropy, Gini index, clonality, richness, and the frequency of TCRs shared between repertoires. TCRdb ran its own pipeline on the public reads, namely fastp trimming at Q25 and MiXCR clone calling, and kept in-frame beta chains. For every CDR3 protein sequence, its rows merge into one entry that carries the most common genes and DNA. The V and J calls and clone size are TCRdb's, not the authors'. The sample yields fewer than 8,000 distinct CDR3 sequences; 60% to 75% were counted once. 9.5% to 13% of the sample is taken by the ten largest.

This receptor was taken from a human donor with advanced metastatic prostate, ovarian, gallbladder or colorectal cancer (not recorded which). This table probably holds off-target reads from a library built for another chain.

The CDR3 in this case is CASSYGLALYNEQFF. The nucleotide sequence reads TGTGCCAGCAGTTACGGACTAGCCCTATACAATGAGCAGTTCTTC. The chain was built from TRBV6-5 and TRBJ2-1, and TRBD2 aligns with 8 junction nucleotides. The junction shows trimming of 2 bases on V and 4 bases on J, and the gene matches do not reach 4 bases of it. The CDR3 numbers 15 residues from cysteine through phenylalanine. Only CDR3 DNA is held: 45 bases, read in frame from base 1. CDR1 and CDR2 are drawn from the germline V gene: MNHEY, SVGAGI.